Sequencing of this TCR beta chain was carried out in a study of CD8 T cells in Susac syndrome (dated by TCRdb to between 2018 and 2020). Notes on the research overall: Repertoire sequencing was used to test whether CD8+ T cell activation and differentiation in Susac syndrome was antigen driven.

Comments on this clonotype: Its specific antigen is unknown. No base qualities exist here, and no much larger clone lies one base off it.

RNA was extracted using the RNeasy kit, and roughly 0.5 to 1 ug of the RNA was reverse transcribed with random hexamers. The immunoSEQ multiplex PCR assay, covering 54 Vbeta and 13 Jbeta segments, was used to amplify TCR beta CDR3 regions. To correct PCR amplification bias, a synthetic template baseline was used for both primer optimization and computational correction. Per the authors' processing: Only productive sequences were kept, with reads annotated to V, D and J genes according to IMGT and analyzed in immunoSEQ Analyzer. Clonality was computed as one minus Shannon entropy normalized by log2 of the number of productive unique sequences. Public and private clones were assessed among the 100 most prevalent clones of each patient and control. Susac-specific clones were defined as absent from healthy and MS cohorts, roughly 1,100 published viral clones and other ImmuneACCESS disease sequences. TCRdb took the public reads, trimmed them with fastp at Q25, ran MiXCR for clone calling and kept in-frame beta chains. Rows are combined by CDR3 protein, so each entry shows the most common genes and DNA. Here the V and J calls rest on TCRdb's processing, not on the authors' analysis. Present in this sample are about 160,000 distinct CDR3 sequences, approximately 94% of which were seen just once. About 0.086% of the sample comes from the top ten.

The CDR3 starts with the cysteine, ends with the phenylalanine, and has 13 residues. Kept here is only the CDR3 DNA, which spans 39 bases and is read in frame from base 1. V is cut by 5 bases and J by 7 bases, and the space between the germline ends is 11 bases. CDR1 and CDR2 are read off the germline V gene as MGHRA and YSYEKL. Peripheral blood CD8+ and CD4+ T cells from healthy donors, Susac syndrome patients and multiple sclerosis patients were profiled by high-throughput TCR beta sequencing. Treatment-naive patients with stable or active relapsing-remitting disease fulfilling revised McDonald criteria were used as multiple sclerosis controls. Bulk CD8+ and CD4+ T cells were purified magnetically by negative isolation, whereas CD8+ TEMRA cells were enriched by FACS. Blood was drawn into EDTA tubes, processed within 24 hours, and PBMCs were isolated by density gradient centrifugation. PBMCs intended for TCR sequencing were cryopreserved in liquid nitrogen and were subsequently thawed in a 37 degrees C water bath. The sorted or isolated CD4+, CD8+ and CD8+ TEMRA cells reached a purity of at least 90%.

Overall study results and their limits: The TCR sequencing and HLA analysis was acknowledged to have included a relatively small number of individuals.

Material: CD4+ T cells from PBMCs. The chain uses TRBV4-1 and TRBJ1-4, with no confidently assigned D gene. This receptor was obtained from a human donor with multiple sclerosis. The nucleotide sequence is TGCGCCAGCAGCTACGGCTTGTTTGAAAAACTGTTTTTT. Its translation is CASSYGLFEKLFF.